The present TCR beta chain was sequenced within a study of T cell repertoires in cytomegalovirus infection. Whole-study context: Epitope selection comprised recently identified HLA-C-restricted CMV epitopes and well-studied HLA-B-restricted CMV epitopes. Public TCR beta signatures provided an indication of both CMV infection and a matching HLA type. Points from the study as a whole: Within the response measured ex vivo, HLA-C-restricted CMV-specific TCR beta clonotypes were dominant. Frequencies of public TCR beta families were cumulated, and this identified carriers of CMV plus the relevant HLA.

Concerning this clonotype: Its antigen is as yet unknown.

MiXCR, run by TCRdb on the reads, gives a single entry per CDR3 protein. The table includes just under 500,000 distinct CDR3 sequences, roughly 34% detected once. Germline V CDR1 and CDR2: SSHAT, FNYEAQ (reference sequence). The CDR3 contains 15 residues. The ends lost 2 bases at V and 5 bases at J; junction bases unmatched: 6. The rearrangement joins TRBV7-7 to TRBJ2-5, with 9 nucleotides matching TRBD1. The specimen comprised cultured PBMCs, sampled from culture after CMV antigen stimulation. The clonotype was recovered from a human donor in good health (CMV status not recorded). Some clones in this sample may be carry-over from other donors' samples. CDR3 sequence (DNA): TGTGCCAGCAGCTTATCTGGGACAGGGTTGGAGACCCAGTACTTC. Translating gives CASSLSGTGLETQYF.